This TCR beta chain came from a study of T cell repertoires in cytomegalovirus infection (dated by TCRdb to the late 2010s). Broadly, across the study: Donor HLA type was relevant to the analysis, because carriage of CMV infection together with the matching HLA type was indicated by public TCR beta signatures.

Study-wide conclusions, independent of this receptor: In the ex vivo response, HLA-C-restricted CMV-specific TCR beta clonotypes were dominant, and in two of eight donors the single most frequent clonotype came from this HLA-C-restricted group. Cumulative frequency of public TCR beta family members discriminated carriers of CMV infection plus the relevant HLA type in this cohort and an independent roughly 330-donor cohort.

Reads for this sample came from an Illumina HiSeq 1500. TCRdb ran its own pipeline on the public reads, namely fastp trimming at Q25 and MiXCR clone calling, and kept in-frame beta chains. Every distinct CDR3 protein forms one entry, paired with its most common genes and DNA. Here the sample has hundreds of thousands of distinct CDR3 sequences; approximately 24% occur a single time. The top ten clones comprise around 7.6% of the sample. This clonotype has only a few counts. This clone's antigen is unknown. Qualities for individual bases were not recorded, and no much larger clone is one base off. V and J are truncated by 5 bases and 8 bases respectively, leaving an intervening sequence of 12 bases. Sequences MNHNY (CDR1) and SVGAGI (CDR2) are obtained from the germline V gene (reference sequence). The CDR3 measures 13 amino acids from cysteine to phenylalanine. Here the CDR3 DNA is all that survives: 39 bases in frame from base 1.

This TCR came from a human donor in good health (CMV status not recorded). Some clones in this sample may be carry-over from other donors' samples. The chain links TRBV6-6 with TRBJ2-2; confidence is insufficient to name the D gene. The source material was CD8+ T cells from PBMCs. The DNA sequence reads TGTGCCAGCAGTAAACTTGTCCCGGGGGAGCTGTTTTTT. Its protein reads: CASSKLVPGELFF.